The 28 T cell receptor beta chains below were found in one sample sequenced in a study of T cells in Graves' hyperthyroidism and ophthalmopathy. Amplified regions were TCR beta CDR3 sequences from RNA transcripts. With the HTBI primer set, the TCR CDR3 went through a first round of RT-PCR. TCRdb redid the calling of the multiplex PCR reads with MiXCR, one entry per CDR3 protein. The sample yields 500,000 to 750,000 distinct CDR3 sequences, more than 13% seen once. The specimen sequenced was blood. The receptors were gathered from a woman between 18 and 30 years old with Graves' ophthalmopathy.

This clonotype was seen only a few times. The V call is TRBV4-3, the J call TRBJ2-3; D tentatively reads TRBD1 or TRBD2 (6 bases each). Trimming pared 2 bases from V and 0 bases from J, leaving 9 bases between. The CDR3 contains 15 residues. CDR1 and CDR2 (germline): LGHNA, YSLEER. The CDR3 is CASSQTGTSTDTQYF. CDR3 in DNA: TGCGCCAGCAGCCAAACAGGGACTAGCACAGATACGCAGTATTTT.

CDR3 nucleotide sequence: TGTGCCAGCAGCACACAGGGGGGGCGAGGAAATGGCTACACCTTC. The encoded protein is CASSTQGGRGNGYTF. This sequence joins TRBV7-8 and TRBJ1-2; 8 bases map to TRBD1. The CDR3 has 15 amino acids. V dropped 5 bases and J dropped 6; count of bases not matched to a gene: 11. Germline V CDR1 and CDR2: SGHVS, FQNEAQ.

This clonotype was counted ten times or more. The rearrangement uses TRBV7-2 and TRBJ2-5, with 9 positions matching TRBD1. Trimming cost V 5 bases and J 2 bases; bases outside gene matches: 18. CDR1 is SGHTA, CDR2 FQGNSA, per germline. The CDR3 has 19 residues. The CDR3 DNA follows: TGTGCCAGCAGCCCGCACCCGTTGACAGCCGGGACAGGGCAAGAGACCCAGTACTTC. This gives the protein CASSPHPLTAGTGQETQYF.

This rearrangement joins TRBV20-1 to TRBJ2-5, with 8 bases aligning to TRBD2. CDR1 is DFQATT, CDR2 SNEGSKA, per germline (reference sequence). V lost 7 bases to trimming and J lost 2 bases; unmatched junction nucleotides: 6. CDR3 length: 13 residues. The CDR3 sequence is CSGGRGGQETQYF. CDR3 DNA: TGCAGTGGTGGTCGGGGGGGGCAAGAGACCCAGTACTTC.

There are many counts of this clonotype. This chain joins TRBV5-6 and TRBJ1-5; unclear D gene. CDR1 and CDR2 (germline): SGHDT, YYEEEE. The V end was cut by 2 bases, the J end by 11 bases, with 14 bases between. The CDR3 totals 13 residues. The CDR3 loop is CASSFGQNPAQHF. DNA of the CDR3: TGTGCCAGCAGCTTCGGTCAGAATCCAGCCCAGCATTTT. Based on the CDR3 plus reference TRBV5-6 and TRBJ1-5, the full variable domain is DAGVTQSPTHLIKTRGQQVTLRCSPKSGHDTVSWYQQALGQGPQFIFQYYEEEERQRGNFPDRFSGHQFPNYSSELNVNALLLGDSALYLCASSFGQNPAQHFGDGTRLSIL.

In its sample, this clonotype was seen many times. The chain recombines TRBV7-2 with TRBJ2-7, with 10 bases matching TRBD2. The CDR3 consists of 16 residues. Trimming cost V 4 bases and J 8 bases; bases outside gene matches: 14. The germline CDR1 and CDR2 sequences are SGHTA and FQGNSA. The chain's CDR3 is CASSSTVQISGRKQYF. In DNA form, the CDR3 reads TGTGCCAGCAGCTCCACCGTTCAGATTAGCGGGAGGAAGCAGTACTTC. The whole variable domain, filled in from reference TRBV7-2 and TRBJ2-7, reads GAGVSQSPSNKVTEKGKDVELRCDPISGHTALYWYRQSLGQGLEFLIYFQGNSAPDKSGLPSDRFSAERTGGSVSTLTIQRTQQEDSAVYLCASSSTVQISGRKQYFGPGTRLTVT.

This clonotype has only a few counts. The rearrangement uses TRBV27 and TRBJ2-1; D remains unclear. The germline V gene encodes CDR1 MNHEY and CDR2 SMNVEV (reference sequence). This CDR3 has 13 amino acids. Trimming took off 3 bases at V and 7 bases at J, with 10 bases between the two ends. The CDR3 protein is CASSFSSRNEQFF. For the CDR3, the DNA is TGTGCCAGCAGTTTCTCGAGCCGGAATGAGCAGTTCTTC.

This clonotype has a count of ten or more. The V and J genes are TRBV20-1 and TRBJ2-7; possibly TRBD2 for D (6 bases). Germline CDR1 and CDR2: DFQATT and SNEGSKA (reference sequence). The CDR3 sequence is 15 residues long. Between the trimmed V and J ends, which lost 5 bases and 2 bases, there was a span of 19 bases. The CDR3 nucleotides are TGCAGTGCTGGACTCAATAGCGGTTCGGCCTACGAGCAGTACTTC. Translating it yields CSAGLNSGSAYEQYF.

The sample holds many counts of this clonotype. The V and J genes are TRBV7-3 and TRBJ2-1, with 11 bases aligning to TRBD2. The germline V gene has CDR1 SGHTA and CDR2 FQGTGA. The V and J ends lost 5 bases and 5 bases, in that order; junction bases with no gene match: 11. There are 17 residues in the CDR3. The CDR3 here is CASSPHGTSGGNNEQFF. Here the CDR3 DNA reads TGTGCCAGCAGCCCTCACGGAACTAGCGGGGGTAACAATGAGCAGTTCTTC.

This clonotype was recorded a few times. A junction boundary mismatches the germline segment, possibly from a read error. The gene calls are TRBV7-3 and TRBJ2-7, with D perhaps matching TRBD1 or TRBD2 (6 bases each). The CDR3 sequence is 16 residues long. Germline V gene sequence: CDR1 SGHTA, CDR2 FQGTGA. Written as DNA, the CDR3 is TGCGCCAGCAGCCAAGCTCTCGGGGGCTACTCCTACGAGCAGTACTTC. This gives the protein CASSQALGGYSYEQYF.

The CDR3 nucleotides read TGCAGCGTTGAGGTTACCCCAGGTCTCCAAGAGACCCAGTACTTC. Amino acids: CSVEVTPGLQETQYF. The chain is built from TRBV29-1 and TRBJ2-5, with no clear D. The germline CDR1 and CDR2 sequences are SQVTM and ANQGSEA. Trimming pared 3 bases from V and 1 base from J, leaving 15 bases between. The CDR3 runs to 15 residues.

This clonotype was seen only a few times. This chain links TRBV29-1 with TRBJ2-7; maybe TRBD2 (5 bases). The ends were cut back, 8 bases at V and 6 bases at J, with 20 bases in the middle. This CDR3 spans 13 amino acids. Germline-derived CDR1 and CDR2 are SQVTM and ANQGSEA. The CDR3 here is CSPAGEGWGEQYF. CDR3 in DNA: TGCAGCCCGGCAGGAGAGGGCTGGGGCGAGCAGTACTTC.

This clonotype was detected ten times or more. The CDR3: CSVESGQAFSTDTQYF. The CDR3 DNA reads TGCAGCGTTGAATCCGGACAGGCTTTTAGCACAGATACGCAGTATTTT. This chain connects TRBV29-1 to TRBJ2-3; 7 bases line up with TRBD1. J was trimmed by 0 bases and V by 2 bases; bases with no gene match: 8. CDR3 length equals 16 residues. The germline gives CDR1 SQVTM, CDR2 ANQGSEA.

CDR3 amino acids: CASYRKSTTQPPLSGNTIYF. CDR3 bases: TGTGCCAGCTACCGAAAATCGACAACACAACCCCCTTTGTCTGGAAACACCATATATTTT. The chain employs TRBV6-2 or TRBV6-3 and TRBJ1-3; D unclear. V lost 8 bases and J lost 1, with 30 bases in between. This CDR3 spans 20 amino acids. CDR1 and CDR2 (germline): MNHEY, SVGEGT.

This clonotype was counted ten times or more. The chain joins TRBV27 to TRBJ2-1; 11 bases map to TRBD2. V dropped 5 bases and J dropped 5; count of bases not matched to a gene: 8. CDR1 and CDR2 from the germline V gene are MNHEY and SMNVEV (reference sequence). This CDR3 is 16 amino acids long. DNA for the CDR3: TGTGCCAGCAGTCGCACCGGGACTAGCGGAAACAATGAGCAGTTCTTC. Its protein is CASSRTGTSGNNEQFF.

J is TRBJ2-3 and V is TRBV5-8; 11 bases align to TRBD2. CDR1 SGHTS and CDR2 YDEGEE come from the germline V gene. After removal of 4 bases from V and 6 bases from J, the junction contained 10 bases not matched to a gene. The CDR3 spans 16 residues. This CDR3 reads CASSTGTSGSQDTQYF. In DNA, the CDR3 is TGTGCCAGCAGCACTGGGACTAGCGGAAGTCAGGATACGCAGTATTTT.

CDR3 in DNA: TGTGCCAGCAGTTTTGTGGGGACAGGGGGCGGCGAGCAGTACTTC. It specifies CASSFVGTGGGEQYF. The V call is TRBV28, the J call TRBJ2-7, with TRBD1 matching 12 bases. Trimming removed 3 bases from V and 6 bases from J; junction bases left unmatched: 6. The CDR3 runs to 15 residues. Germline V gives CDR1 MDHEN, CDR2 SYDVKM.

This clonotype has a handful of counts. The junction shows a germline mismatch at one end, possibly a read error. The chain combines TRBV6-1 with TRBJ2-7, with TRBD2 identical over 11 bases. Germline V CDR1 and CDR2: MNHNS, SASEGT. The CDR3 has 16 amino acids. CDR3 protein: CASSKAGTSGAYEQYF. CDR3 DNA sequence: TGTGCCAGCAGTAAAGCCGGGACTAGCGGCGCGTACGAGCAGTACTTC.

This clonotype was seen at least ten times. V and J are TRBV6-1 and TRBJ1-6, with TRBD1 identical over 8 bases. Germline CDR1 is MNHNS and CDR2 is SASEGT. The CDR3 has 17 residues. The V gene end was trimmed by 7 bases and the J gene end by 10 bases; junction bases not matched to a gene: 18. The CDR3 spells CASIPGTLDRVSSPLHF. CDR3 in DNA: TGTGCCAGCATCCCGGGGACACTGGACAGGGTGAGCTCACCCCTCCACTTT.

The rearrangement joins TRBV7-3 to TRBJ2-7; tentative D call: TRBD1 (6 bases). Germline assignment: CDR1 SGHTA and CDR2 FQGTGA. CDR3 size: 15 residues. Trimming took 3 bases from V and 3 from J, leaving 15 bases between them. The CDR3 here is CASSLRGGKDYEQYF. In DNA form, the CDR3 reads TGTGCCAGCAGCTTGAGAGGGGGAAAAGACTACGAGCAGTACTTC.

This clonotype has ten or more counts. The V gene is TRBV10-3, the J gene TRBJ1-1, with 11 bases identical to TRBD1. With 6 bases clipped from V and 2 bases from J, the junction kept 11 bases outside the gene matches. Germline V lookup: CDR1 ENHRY, CDR2 SYGVKD. This CDR3 has 17 amino acids. The CDR3 region is CAISRQGQGASNTEAFF. In DNA form, the CDR3 reads TGTGCCATCAGCCGTCAAGGACAGGGGGCGTCAAACACTGAAGCTTTCTTT.

In its sample, this clonotype was seen many times. This chain links TRBV2 with TRBJ1-2; D gene unclear. The V gene lost 0 bases and the J gene lost 2 bases, with 10 bases spanning the gap. The CDR3 totals 15 residues. The V gene's germline CDR1 is SNHLY and CDR2 FYNNEI. CDR3 protein: CASSEAEPGNYGYTF. In DNA, the CDR3 is TGTGCCAGCAGTGAAGCCGAGCCGGGCAACTATGGCTACACCTTC.

Ten or more counts support this clonotype. The V gene is TRBV24-1, the J gene TRBJ2-7; possibly TRBD1 or TRBD2 for D (5 bases each). Germline CDR1 and CDR2: KGHDR and SFDVKD. CDR3 length equals 13 residues. V lost 2 bases and J 7 bases, leaving 11 bases between the germline ends. CDR3 sequence reads: CATSDWGTVEQYF. The CDR3 DNA sequence: TGTGCCACCAGTGATTGGGGGACCGTAGAGCAGTACTTC.

This clonotype was detected ten times or more. This sequence joins TRBV5-6 and TRBJ2-5; 7 bases align to TRBD2. Germline V CDR1 and CDR2: SGHDT, YYEEEE. The CDR3 runs to 17 residues. V was pared by 3 bases and J by 3 bases, with 14 bases of the junction left unmatched. CDR3 protein: CASSSMRSGGGEETQYF. CDR3 nucleotide sequence: TGTGCCAGCAGCTCCATGCGGTCGGGGGGAGGAGAAGAGACCCAGTACTTC.

This clonotype was recorded only once. A much larger clone differs by one base, so this may be a read error. This chain uses TRBV24-1 with TRBJ1-2, with a tentative D call TRBD1 (6 bases). The germline CDR1 and CDR2 sequences are KGHDR and SFDVKD. There are 14 residues in the CDR3. Trimming stripped 4 bases from V and 6 bases from J, with 14 bases between. CDR3 amino acids: CATSEAGQNHGYTF. For the CDR3, the DNA is TGTGCCACCAGTGAAGCCGGACAGAACCATGGCTACACCTTC.

The chain carries TRBV6-1 and TRBJ2-1; 7 positions match TRBD1. Germline V gene data show CDR1 as MNHNS and CDR2 as SASEGT. Trimming cost V 8 bases and J 3 bases; bases outside gene matches: 7. The CDR3 length is 14 residues. The CDR3 reads CASLRDRVYNEQFF. Written as DNA, the CDR3 is TGTGCCAGCCTCCGGGACAGAGTCTACAATGAGCAGTTCTTC.

This clonotype was counted ten times or more. This chain joins TRBV27 and TRBJ2-1; 11 positions agree with TRBD2. The CDR3 is 16 residues long. The germline CDR1 and CDR2 sequences are MNHEY and SMNVEV (reference sequence). The junction had 5 bases not matched to a gene; V was cut back by 5 bases and J by 2 bases. CDR3 DNA: TGTGCCAGCAGTCCCGGGACTAGCGGACCCTACAATGAGCAGTTCTTC. Translated, it gives CASSPGTSGPYNEQFF.

The V gene is TRBV12-3 or TRBV12-4, the J gene TRBJ1-4; 7 bases are shared with TRBD1. The CDR3 consists of 14 residues. Trimming removed 4 bases from V and 10 bases from J; junction bases left unmatched: 9. In DNA form, the CDR3 reads TGTGCCAGCAGTTCCGCCGGGACAGACGGAAAACTGTTTTTT. Translation: CASSSAGTDGKLFF.